This T cell receptor beta chain was sequenced for a study of CD8 T cells in Susac syndrome. Study information: Patients with Susac syndrome who were sequenced included more than five with active disease and eight in remission. Points from the study as a whole: Across the total CD8+ repertoires, approximately 17 Susac-specific public clones were found. The CD8+ TEMRA repertoires yielded five such clones. The study recognized that the number of individuals in its TCR sequencing and HLA analysis was relatively small.

RNA was extracted with the RNeasy kit, and a quantity of about 0.45 to 1 ug was reverse transcribed using random hexamers. The TCR beta CDR3 was amplified by immunoSEQ multiplex PCR across 54 Vbeta, 13 Jbeta. TCRdb reprocessed the immunoSEQ multiplex PCR reads with MiXCR, giving one entry per CDR3 protein. The repertoire holds some 110,000 distinct CDR3 sequences, with roughly 94% as singletons. Germline CDR1 SQVTM, CDR2 ANQGSEA. This CDR3 spans 11 amino acids. V was cut by 7 bases and J by 6 bases, with 10 bases left in between. Points on this clonotype: What it recognizes is unknown.

V and J are TRBV29-1 and TRBJ2-4; D is undetermined. The specimen sequenced was CD8+ T cells from PBMCs. The TCR originated in a human donor with Susac syndrome. The CDR3 spells CSAPDRNIQYF. CDR3 coding DNA: TGCAGCGCCCCCGACCGAAACATTCAGTACTTC.